These T cell receptor beta chains were read from a single sample in a study of blood T cell repertoires in COVID-19. Profiling relied on immunoSEQ multiplex PCR, and the TCRdb table lists in-frame clones only, not all of them. The sample has 150,000 to 200,000 clones, around 83% seen once. Sequenced: peripheral blood. The receptors stem from a woman aged 65 to 85 with COVID-19, enrolled during active disease. CDR3s include the opening cysteine and the closing phenylalanine or tryptophan. D genes are given only for firm matches. Rows give clone size only sometimes, using once, few, many, or a class for an expanded clone.

D	V	size	J	DNA	CDR3
-	TRBV9	-	TRBJ1-3	TGTGCCAGCAGCGGATCTAACCCGAATTCTGGAAACACCATATATTTT	CASSGSNPNSGNTIYF
-	TRBV7-9	-	TRBJ1-5	TGTGCCAGCAGCTCGGGGGGCCAGGGAGGTCAGCCCCAGCATTTT	CASSSGGQGGQPQHF
TRBD2	TRBV28	-	TRBJ2-7	TGTGCCAGCAGTTTGACTAGCGGAGGGGGCGAGCAGTACTTC	CASSLTSGGGEQYF
TRBD1	TRBV5-8	-	TRBJ2-2	TGTGCCAGCAGCTCGGGACAGCGCAGATCTATGGAGCTGTTTTTT	CASSSGQRRSMELFF
-	TRBV9	-	TRBJ1-3	TGTGCCAGCAGTGCCGGAGGGGCTGGAAACACCATATATTTT	CASSAGGAGNTIYF
-	TRBV27	-	TRBJ1-6	TGTGCCAGCGCCATGGCAGGGGTTTATAATTCACCCCTCCACTTT	CASAMAGVYNSPLHF
TRBD2	TRBV18	few	TRBJ2-7	TGTGCCAGCTCACCTTCGACTAGCGGGACTCACGAGCAGTACTTC	CASSPSTSGTHEQYF
TRBD2	TRBV2	once	TRBJ2-2	TGTGCCAGCAGTTCACCGGGACTAGCGGGACCCGGGGAGCTGTTTTTT	CASSSPGLAGPGELFF
-	TRBV6-5	-	TRBJ1-1	TGTGCCAGCACACCACAGGGGAACACTGAAGCTTTCTTT	CASTPQGNTEAFF
-	TRBV7-7	few	TRBJ2-5	TGTGCCAGCAGCTTAATGGAGGGGGAGACCCAGTACTTC	CASSLMEGETQYF
-	TRBV7-9	-	TRBJ2-7	TGTGCCAGCAGCTTAATCCGACAATCCGGAGGGGAGCAGTACTTC	CASSLIRQSGGEQYF
TRBD2	TRBV9	-	TRBJ2-1	TGTGCCAGCAGCGGTAGCGGGAGTGGGAGAGGCAATGAGCAGTTCTTC	CASSGSGSGRGNEQFF
TRBD2	TRBV19	-	TRBJ2-1	TGTGCCAGTACCACCCGGGACGCGGGAGGGAGAGAGCAGTTCTTC	CASTTRDAGGREQFF
-	TRBV28	-	TRBJ2-7	TGTGCCAGCTCATCCATCTCGGGACTCCGGGGCGAGCAGTACTTC	CASSSISGLRGEQYF
TRBD1	TRBV7-2	-	TRBJ2-6	TGTGCCAGCAGCCTAAAAGGGGGCGCTGGGGCCAACGTCCTGACTTTC	CASSLKGGAGANVLTF
-	TRBV30	once	TRBJ1-5	TGTGCCTGGGGCGAGGGGGGGAATCAGCCCCAGCATTTT	CAWGEGGNQPQHF
-	TRBV7-2	once	TRBJ1-1	TGTGCCAGCAGCTTAGGTCCAGGGAATACTGAAGCTTTCTTT	CASSLGPGNTEAFF
TRBD2	TRBV3-1/TRBV3-2	-	TRBJ2-1	TGTGCCAGCAGCCAAGATCTGCTAGCGGGAGGCAACAATGAGCAGTTCTTC	CASSQDLLAGGNNEQFF
TRBD1	TRBV6-5	-	TRBJ2-7	TGTGCCAGCAAGGGACAGGGGAGGTACGAGCAGTACTTC	CASKGQGRYEQYF
TRBD2	TRBV10-3	-	TRBJ2-3	TGTGCCATCAGTGAGGCGACAGCGGGAAACACAGATACGCAGTATTTT	CAISEATAGNTDTQYF
-	TRBV3-1/TRBV3-2	-	TRBJ2-2	TGTGCCAGCAGCCGCGGCCAGAACACCGGGGAGCTGTTTTTT	CASSRGQNTGELFF
TRBD2	TRBV6-5	-	TRBJ2-1	TGTGCCAGCAGTTCTTCTAGCGGGACGGGTCGGAATGAGCAGTTCTTC	CASSSSSGTGRNEQFF
-	TRBV6-5	few	TRBJ2-2	TGTGCCAGCAGAAGGCAGGGGAACACCGGGGAGCTGTTTTTT	CASRRQGNTGELFF
TRBD1	TRBV7-2	-	TRBJ1-2	TGTGCCAGCAGCTGGGGGACAGGGCAAGGGGGCTACACCTTC	CASSWGTGQGGYTF
-	TRBV7-9	-	TRBJ2-3	TGTGCCAGCAGCTCCGACAGGGGAGGGGCAGATACGCAGTATTTT	CASSSDRGGADTQYF
TRBD1	TRBV5-1	-	TRBJ1-5	TGCGCCAGCAGCTTCCTCCCGGGACAGGGGGGGCAGCCCCAGCATTTT	CASSFLPGQGGQPQHF
-	TRBV24-1	-	TRBJ2-3	TGTGCCACCAGTGATTACAGGGGAGGAGGAGATACGCAGTATTTT	CATSDYRGGGDTQYF
-	TRBV9	-	TRBJ2-1	TGTGCCAGCAGCAACCGAGGGTACAATGAGCAGTTCTTC	CASSNRGYNEQFF
-	TRBV9	few	TRBJ1-2	TGTGCCAGCAGCGTAGATACACGATTTGGCTACACCTTC	CASSVDTRFGYTF